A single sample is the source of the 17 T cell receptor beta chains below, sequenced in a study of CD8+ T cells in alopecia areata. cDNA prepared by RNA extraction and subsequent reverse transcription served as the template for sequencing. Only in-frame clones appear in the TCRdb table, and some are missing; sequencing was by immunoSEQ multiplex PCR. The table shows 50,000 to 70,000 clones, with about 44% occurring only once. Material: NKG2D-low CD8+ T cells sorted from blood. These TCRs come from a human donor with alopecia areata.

The DNA for the CDR3 is TGCAGCGTTGTTACAGGCCTCTCCTACGAGCAGTACTTC. It yields the protein CSVVTGLSYEQYF. The chain couples TRBV29-1 to TRBJ2-7; perhaps TRBD1 as D (5 bases). Germline assignment: CDR1 SQVTM and CDR2 ANQGSEA. The CDR3 consists of 13 residues. V was cut by 4 bases and J by 0 bases, with 10 bases left in between.

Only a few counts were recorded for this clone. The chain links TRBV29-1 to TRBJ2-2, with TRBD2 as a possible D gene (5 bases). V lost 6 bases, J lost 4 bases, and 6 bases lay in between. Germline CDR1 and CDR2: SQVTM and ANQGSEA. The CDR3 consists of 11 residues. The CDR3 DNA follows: TGCAGCGTCGGACTCACCGGGGAGCTGTTTTTT. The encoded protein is CSVGLTGELFF.

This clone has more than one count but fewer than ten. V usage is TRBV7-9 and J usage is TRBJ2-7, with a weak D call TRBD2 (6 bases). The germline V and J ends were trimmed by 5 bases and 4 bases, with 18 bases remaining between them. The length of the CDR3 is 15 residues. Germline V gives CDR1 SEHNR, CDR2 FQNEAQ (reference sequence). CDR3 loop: CASSGGPWGTYEQYF. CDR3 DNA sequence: TGTGCCAGCAGCGGAGGACCGTGGGGGACTTACGAGCAGTACTTC.

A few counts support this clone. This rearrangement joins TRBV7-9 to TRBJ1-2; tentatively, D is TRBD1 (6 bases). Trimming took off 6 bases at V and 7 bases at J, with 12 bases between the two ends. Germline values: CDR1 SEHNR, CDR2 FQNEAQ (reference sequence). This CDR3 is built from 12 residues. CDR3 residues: CASSRGGLGYTF. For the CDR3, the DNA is TGTGCCAGCAGTAGGGGGGGCCTTGGCTACACCTTC.

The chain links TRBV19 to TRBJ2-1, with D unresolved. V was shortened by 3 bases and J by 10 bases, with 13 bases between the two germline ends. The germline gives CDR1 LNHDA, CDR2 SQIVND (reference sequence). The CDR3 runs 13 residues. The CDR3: CASSIVLGPEQFF. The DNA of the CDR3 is TGTGCCAGTAGTATTGTCTTGGGTCCCGAGCAGTTCTTC.

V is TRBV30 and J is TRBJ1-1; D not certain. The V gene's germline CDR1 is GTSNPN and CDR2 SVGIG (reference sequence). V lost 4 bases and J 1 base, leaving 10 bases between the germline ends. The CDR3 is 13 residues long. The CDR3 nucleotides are TGTGCCTGGAATCCGGATTCGAACACTGAAGCTTTCTTT. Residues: CAWNPDSNTEAFF.

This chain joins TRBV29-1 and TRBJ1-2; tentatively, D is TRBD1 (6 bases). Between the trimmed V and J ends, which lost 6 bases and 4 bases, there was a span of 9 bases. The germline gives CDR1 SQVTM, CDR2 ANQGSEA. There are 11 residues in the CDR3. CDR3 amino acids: CSVVDSYGYTF. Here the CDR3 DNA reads TGCAGCGTGGTGGACAGCTATGGCTACACCTTC. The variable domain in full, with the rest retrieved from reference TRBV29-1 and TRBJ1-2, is SAVISQKPSRDICQRGTSLTIQCQVDSQVTMMFWYRQQPGQSLTLIATANQGSEATYESGFVIDKFPISRPNLTFSTLTVSNMSPEDSSIYLCSVVDSYGYTFGSGTRLTVV.

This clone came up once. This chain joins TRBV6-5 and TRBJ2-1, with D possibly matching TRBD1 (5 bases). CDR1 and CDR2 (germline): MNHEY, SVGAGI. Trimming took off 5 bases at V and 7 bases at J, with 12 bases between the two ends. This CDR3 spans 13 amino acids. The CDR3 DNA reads TGTGCCAGCAGTACAGGTTCATGGAATGAGCAGTTCTTC. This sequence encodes CASSTGSWNEQFF.

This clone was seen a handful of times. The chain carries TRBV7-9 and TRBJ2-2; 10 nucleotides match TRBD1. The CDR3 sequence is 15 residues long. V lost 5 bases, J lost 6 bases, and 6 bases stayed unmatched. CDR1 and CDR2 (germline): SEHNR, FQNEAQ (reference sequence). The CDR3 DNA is TGTGCCAGCAGCATGACAGGGGGCGAGGCCGGGGAGCTGTTTTTT. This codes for CASSMTGGEAGELFF.

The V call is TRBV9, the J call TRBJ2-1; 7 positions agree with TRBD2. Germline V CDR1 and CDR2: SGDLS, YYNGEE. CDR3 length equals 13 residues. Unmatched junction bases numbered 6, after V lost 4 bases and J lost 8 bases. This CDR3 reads CASSSAAGYEQFF. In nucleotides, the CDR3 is TGTGCCAGCAGCTCGGCAGCGGGATATGAGCAGTTCTTC.

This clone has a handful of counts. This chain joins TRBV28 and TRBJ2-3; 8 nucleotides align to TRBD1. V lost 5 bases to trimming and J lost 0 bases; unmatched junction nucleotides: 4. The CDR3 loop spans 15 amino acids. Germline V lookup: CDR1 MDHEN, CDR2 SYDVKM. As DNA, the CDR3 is TGTGCCAGCAGTCCGGACAGGGTGAGCACAGATACGCAGTATTTT. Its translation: CASSPDRVSTDTQYF.

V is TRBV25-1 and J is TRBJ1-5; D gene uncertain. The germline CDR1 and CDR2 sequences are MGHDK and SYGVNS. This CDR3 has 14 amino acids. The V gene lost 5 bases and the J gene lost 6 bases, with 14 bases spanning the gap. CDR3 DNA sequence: TGTGCCAGCAGTCCAGAAAGGGTATTTCAGCCCCAGCATTTT. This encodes CASSPERVFQPQHF.

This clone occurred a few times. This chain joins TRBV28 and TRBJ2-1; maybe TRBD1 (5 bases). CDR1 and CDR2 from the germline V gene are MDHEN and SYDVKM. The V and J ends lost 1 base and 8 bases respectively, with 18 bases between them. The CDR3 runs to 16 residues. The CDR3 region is CASSLFSGSSNDEQFF. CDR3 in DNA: TGTGCCAGCAGTTTATTTTCAGGGTCGAGCAACGATGAGCAGTTCTTC.

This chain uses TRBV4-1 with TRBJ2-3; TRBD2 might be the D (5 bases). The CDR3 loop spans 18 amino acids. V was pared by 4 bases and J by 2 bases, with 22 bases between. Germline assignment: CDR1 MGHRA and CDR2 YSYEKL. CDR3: CASSPAEVGAMLTDTQYF. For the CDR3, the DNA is TGCGCCAGCAGCCCAGCGGAAGTCGGAGCCATGCTCACAGATACGCAGTATTTT.

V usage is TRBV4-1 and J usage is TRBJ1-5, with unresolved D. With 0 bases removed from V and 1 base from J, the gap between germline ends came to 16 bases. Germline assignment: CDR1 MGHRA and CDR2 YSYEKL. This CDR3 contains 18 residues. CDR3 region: CASSQDGGPPESNQPQHF. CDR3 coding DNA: TGCGCCAGCAGCCAAGATGGCGGGCCGCCTGAGAGCAATCAGCCCCAGCATTTT.

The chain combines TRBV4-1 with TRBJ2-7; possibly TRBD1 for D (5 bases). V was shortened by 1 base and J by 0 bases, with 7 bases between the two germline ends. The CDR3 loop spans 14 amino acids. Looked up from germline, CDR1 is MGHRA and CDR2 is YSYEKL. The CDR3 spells CASSQGQSSYEQYF. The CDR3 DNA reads TGCGCCAGCAGCCAAGGACAGAGCTCCTACGAGCAGTACTTC.

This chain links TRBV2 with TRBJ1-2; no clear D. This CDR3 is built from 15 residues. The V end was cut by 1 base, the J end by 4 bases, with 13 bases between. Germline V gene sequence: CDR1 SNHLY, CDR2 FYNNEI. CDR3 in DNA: TGTGCCAGCAGTGAAGTCGCCGCTATGGGCTATGGCTACACCTTC. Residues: CASSEVAAMGYGYTF.